This T cell receptor (beta chain) was found in a study of blood T cell repertoires in COVID-19. This CDR3 has 16 residues. Germline lookup yields CDR1 SGHTA and CDR2 FQGTGA. Trimming cost V 0 bases and J 5 bases; bases outside gene matches: 7. Authors' analysis steps: Estimated nucleated cell counts came from reference gene primer amplification. Profiling relied on immunoSEQ multiplex PCR, and the TCRdb table lists in-frame clones only, not all of them. Clonal size and the V and J genes are those of that table, whereas D and trimming came from the DNA. This sample yields 55,000 to 85,000 clones, of which roughly 80% are seen a single time; 22% belongs to the top ten.

The sample comprised peripheral blood. This TCR was recovered from a man aged 60 to 75 with acute or convalescent COVID-19. V is TRBV7-3 and J is TRBJ1-1, with TRBD1 matching over 9 bases. The CDR3 here is CASSLTTGTGRTEAFF. DNA of the CDR3: TGTGCCAGCAGCTTAACCACCGGGACAGGGCGGACTGAAGCTTTCTTT. The full variable domain, with the rest looked up from reference TRBV7-3 and TRBJ1-1, is GAGVSQTPSNKVTEKGKYVELRCDPISGHTALYWYRQSLGQGPEFLIYFQGTGAADDSGLPNDRFFAVRPEGSVSTLKIQRTERGDSAVYLCASSLTTGTGRTEAFFGQGTRLTVV.